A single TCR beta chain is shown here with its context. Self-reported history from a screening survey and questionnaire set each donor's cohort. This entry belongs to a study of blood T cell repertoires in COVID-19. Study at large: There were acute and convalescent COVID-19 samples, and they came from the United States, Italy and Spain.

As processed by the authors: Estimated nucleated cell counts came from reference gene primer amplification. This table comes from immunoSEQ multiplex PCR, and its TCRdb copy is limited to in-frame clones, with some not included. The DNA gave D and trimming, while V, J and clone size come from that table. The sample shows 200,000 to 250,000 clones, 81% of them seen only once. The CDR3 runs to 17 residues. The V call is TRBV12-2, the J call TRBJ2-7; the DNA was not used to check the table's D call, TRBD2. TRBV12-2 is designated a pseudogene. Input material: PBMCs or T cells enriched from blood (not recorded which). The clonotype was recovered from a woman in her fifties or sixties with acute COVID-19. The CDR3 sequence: CASRPGTSGSISYEQYF. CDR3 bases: TGTGCAAGTCGCCCAGGGACTAGCGGGAGTATTTCCTACGAGCAGTACTTC.